This T cell receptor (beta chain) was retrieved from a study of cytomegalovirus exposure and HLA in healthy donors. The CDR3 consists of 13 residues. Trimming left V 7 bases short and J 4 bases short, with 14 bases between. The germline gives CDR1 GTSNPN, CDR2 SVGIG (reference sequence). Study outcomes and limitations: Previously analyzed data showed that most TCR beta V segments were productive at a frequency of about 90% or about 30%.

A note on this clone: Its specificity is unknown.

PCR employed 60 Vbeta and 13 Jbeta primers. TCRdb's copy holds only in-frame clones and misses some; the assay was immunoSEQ multiplex PCR. The sample consists of 160,000 or so clones, approximately 84% of them appearing once. The material sequenced was PBMCs. The rearrangement links TRBV30 to TRBJ1-3; no clear D gene. This clonotype originated in a male donor in good health and CMV-seropositive. The CDR3 sequence: CAYSREGGNTIYF. The DNA of the CDR3 is TGTGCCTACAGCCGGGAGGGAGGAAACACCATATATTTT.